Below are 13 T cell receptor beta chains sequenced from a single sample in a study of cytotoxic CD8 clonotypes in ibrutinib-treated CLL. Using immunoSEQ multiplex PCR, the repertoire was profiled, and TCRdb retains in-frame clones only, with some absent. The table shows 120,000 to 150,000 clones, with less than 95% occurring only once. Sequencing was performed on PBMCs, taken after 12 months of ibrutinib treatment. These receptors originate from a human donor with chronic lymphocytic leukemia.

This rearrangement joins TRBV27 to TRBJ2-7, with 7 bases matching TRBD2. There are 16 residues in the CDR3. Per the germline V gene, CDR1 is MNHEY and CDR2 is SMNVEV (reference sequence). V gave up 0 bases and J gave up 2 bases; unmatched junction bases: 7. The CDR3 region has the DNA TGTGCCAGCAGTTTATCGAATGGCGGGAGTCCCTACGAGCAGTACTTC. Translating it yields CASSLSNGGSPYEQYF.

The chain recombines TRBV6-1 with TRBJ1-2; no clear D. CDR3 size: 14 residues. V lost 1 base to trimming and J lost 1 base, with 7 bases between them. Germline loops: CDR1 MNHNS, CDR2 SASEGT. The CDR3 bases are TGTGCCAGCAGTGAAGATTGGGTTAACTATGGCTACACCTTC. Protein: CASSEDWVNYGYTF.

The V and J genes are TRBV7-8 and TRBJ2-1; D tentatively fits TRBD1 or TRBD2 (5 bases each). Germline V gene data show CDR1 as SGHVS and CDR2 as FQNEAQ. V was pared by 5 bases and J by 8 bases, with 13 bases between. This CDR3 spans 13 amino acids. CDR3: CASSQQLGDEQFF. CDR3 coding DNA: TGTGCCAGCAGCCAACAGCTGGGGGATGAGCAGTTCTTC.

The chain employs TRBV4-2 and TRBJ2-7; possible D gene TRBD1, 5 bases. The CDR3 covers 13 residues. V was trimmed by 4 bases and J by 3 bases, leaving 10 bases between them. Germline CDR1 LGHNA, CDR2 YNFKEQ. The CDR3 DNA reads TGTGCCAGCAGCCGCGGACAAAACTACGAGCAGTACTTC. Encoded protein: CASSRGQNYEQYF.

The J gene is TRBJ2-5, the V gene TRBV6-5; a possible D gene is TRBD2 (6 bases). Germline CDR1 is MNHEY and CDR2 is SVGAGI. This CDR3 is built from 16 residues. V was pared by 4 bases and J by 2 bases, with 17 bases between. In DNA form, the CDR3 reads TGTGCCAGCAGTTTTCGCCGGGGCCGGGGGCAAGAGACCCAGTACTTC. This sequence encodes CASSFRRGRGQETQYF.

The V call is TRBV12-5, the J call TRBJ2-1, with 10 bases matching TRBD2. The ends lost 0 bases at V and 0 bases at J; junction bases unmatched: 14. The length of the CDR3 is 21 residues. Germline loops: CDR1 LGHNT, CDR2 FRNRAP. CDR3 amino acids: CASGLVPLGVPSGSSYNEQFF. CDR3 DNA sequence: TGTGCTAGTGGTTTGGTACCCCTGGGGGTGCCTAGCGGGAGCTCCTACAATGAGCAGTTCTTC. The full variable domain, in which reference TRBV12-5 and TRBJ2-1 provide the parts outside the CDR3, is DARVTQTPRHKVTEMGQEVTMRCQPILGHNTVFWYRQTMMQGLELLAYFRNRAPLDDSGMPKDRFSAEMPDATLATLKIQPSEPRDSAVYFCASGLVPLGVPSGSSYNEQFFGPGTRLTVL.

The chain links TRBV7-2 to TRBJ1-1, with 8 bases fitting TRBD1. There are 14 residues in the CDR3. With V trimmed by 4 bases and J by 4 bases, 5 bases remained unmatched. Germline V CDR1 and CDR2: SGHTA, FQGNSA. The CDR3 sequence: CASSSQGARTEAFF. The DNA of the CDR3 is TGTGCCAGCAGCTCCCAGGGGGCGCGCACTGAAGCTTTCTTT.

This rearrangement joins TRBV4-2 to TRBJ2-3; a weak D match, TRBD1 (6 bases). This CDR3 is 19 amino acids long. The V and J ends lost 4 bases and 6 bases respectively, with 29 bases between them. Germline assignment: CDR1 LGHNA and CDR2 YNFKEQ. The CDR3 DNA reads as TGTGCCAGCAGCCCTAGGGGGTCGTCAGGCGGAGGACGGGCGGATACGCAGTATTTT. Residues: CASSPRGSSGGGRADTQYF.

The rearrangement uses TRBV10-3 and TRBJ2-7; perhaps TRBD2 as D (6 bases). Trimming stripped 10 bases from V and 1 base from J, with 14 bases between. Germline V CDR1 and CDR2: ENHRY, SYGVKD. The CDR3 totals 13 residues. This chain's CDR3 is CATVGEASYEQYF. Here the CDR3 DNA reads TGTGCCACCGTCGGGGAGGCGTCCTACGAGCAGTACTTC.

This clone was counted a few times. The chain couples TRBV28 to TRBJ1-5; D is undetermined. V was pared by 5 bases and J by 5 bases, with 10 bases between. The CDR3 totals 13 residues. Looked up from germline, CDR1 is MDHEN and CDR2 is SYDVKM. Here the CDR3 DNA reads TGTGCCAGCAGTCCCGCCTTAGATCAGCCCCAGCATTTT. Amino acids: CASSPALDQPQHF.

V gene TRBV19 combines with J gene TRBJ2-7, with TRBD2 identical over 9 bases. The germline CDR1 and CDR2 sequences are LNHDA and SQIVND (reference sequence). CDR3 length: 19 amino acids. Unmatched junction bases numbered 15, after V lost 3 bases and J lost 0 bases. The CDR3 region has the DNA TGTGCCAGTAGTATGTACGGGACTAGCTTCCGGGACAGCTCCTACGAGCAGTACTTC. Translated: CASSMYGTSFRDSSYEQYF.

The rearrangement links TRBV9 to TRBJ2-2; TRBD2 agrees at 11 bases. CDR1 is SGDLS, CDR2 YYNGEE, per germline. Trimming removed 3 bases from V and 0 bases from J; junction bases left unmatched: 4. The CDR3 length is 17 residues. The CDR3 DNA follows: TGTGCCAGCAGCGATCCTAGCGGGAGGACGAACACCGGGGAGCTGTTTTTT. This translates into CASSDPSGRTNTGELFF.

The chain links TRBV7-2 to TRBJ2-3, with TRBD1 matching over 7 bases. CDR3 length equals 13 residues. Per the germline V gene, CDR1 is SGHTA and CDR2 is FQGNSA. The trim removed 6 bases at V and 3 bases at J, leaving 3 bases unmatched. The CDR3 region is CASRQGRTDTQYF. The CDR3 DNA is TGTGCCAGCAGACAGGGGCGGACAGATACGCAGTATTTT.